This is a list of T cell receptor beta chains from one sample in a study of cytomegalovirus exposure and HLA in healthy donors. The repertoire was sequenced with immunoSEQ multiplex PCR; TCRdb's copy has only in-frame clones and lacks some. The table records some 98,000 clones, 55% to 75% of them present only once. Sequencing was carried out using PBMCs. The source of these receptors is a man in his fifties in good health and CMV-seronegative. The conserved cysteine and the conserved F or W are not part of the CDR3 here. The order of the fields is V gene, J gene, CDR3 protein.

TRBV14,TRBJ1-2,ASSQMTGIANYGYT
TRBV7-9,TRBJ1-2,ASSLGAGGVAEGYT
TRBV5-4,TRBJ2-5,ASSQGLADQETQY
TRBV5-6,TRBJ2-3,ASSFGGFYGTDTQY
TRBV13,TRBJ2-1,ASSHSSTSGDNEQF
TRBV4-1,TRBJ2-1,ASSQARVASGNEQF
TRBV10-3,TRBJ2-7,AISTRDRENEQY
TRBV5-1,TRBJ2-4,ASSSRDRDIQY
TRBV28,TRBJ1-2,ASSRGQGRYGYT
TRBV6-1,TRBJ2-7,ASREDRGHEQY
TRBV5-1,TRBJ2-1,ASSRGQGYNNEQF
TRBV7-8,TRBJ2-7,ASREEAGLTYEQY
TRBV20-1,TRBJ1-1,SARTDKAF
TRBV5-5,TRBJ2-7,ASSRDRPDPYEQY
TRBV19,TRBJ1-6,ASSTQGAKDSPLH
TRBV4-1,TRBJ1-2,ASSQGGLVYGYT
TRBV19,TRBJ2-5,ASSNRVEETQY
TRBV7-8,TRBJ2-4,ASRPDSLGIQY
TRBV10-3,TRBJ2-1,ATTGTSGNNEQF
TRBV28,TRBJ2-7,ATRRDSDYEQY
TRBV28,TRBJ2-1,ASSRGQEPYNEQF
TRBV9,TRBJ2-6,ASSLGQGAGANVLT
TRBV15,TRBJ2-5,ATSPGVDETQY
TRBV5-1,TRBJ1-1,ASSSAGGIGTEAF
TRBV27,TRBJ2-1,ASKGLAGGPGEQF
TRBV27,TRBJ2-1,ASSFASGDNEQF
TRBV6-5,TRBJ2-7,ASSPQRELYEQY
TRBV19,TRBJ1-5,ASNSKLSYQPQH
TRBV27,TRBJ1-2,ASSPHPDRDYGYT
TRBV7-9,TRBJ2-1,ASSQGPSEYNEQF
TRBV7-9,TRBJ2-7,ASSPSTGRAYEQY
TRBV27,TRBJ1-5,ASSASSGSSNQPQH
TRBV11-2,TRBJ2-3,ASSAHRDADTQY
TRBV7-9,TRBJ1-4,SSSRAGTGYEKLF
TRBV11-2,TRBJ1-1,ASSLVQGLAF
TRBV6-1,TRBJ1-6,ASSEATGGQSPLH
TRBV5-1,TRBJ2-5,ASRMEGETQY
TRBV11-3,TRBJ1-2,ASSHPDSSSYGYT
TRBV9,TRBJ1-3,ASSGAPDTFSGNTIY
TRBV9,TRBJ2-6,ASSVGARGSGANVLT
TRBV6-6,TRBJ1-1,ASSIIQGAQGTEAF
TRBV28,TRBJ1-1,ASSSTGRNTEAF
TRBV7-2,TRBJ2-2,ASSLGYDTGELF
TRBV15,TRBJ2-3,ATRGTGPTDTQY
TRBV4-3,TRBJ1-2,ASSQAQGYGYT
TRBV5-1,TRBJ1-1,ASSLSPRPNTEAF
TRBV6-5,TRBJ1-1,ASSAPGQEAF
TRBV5-4,TRBJ1-1,ASSSQNQGGIEAF
TRBV18,TRBJ2-1,ASSPQLGAGGYEQF